This record concerns one TCR beta chain sequence. TCRdb keeps only in-frame clones here, not all; method: immunoSEQ multiplex PCR. The sample carries some 180,000 clones, roughly nine tenths recorded once. The sample originates from a study of cytomegalovirus exposure and HLA in healthy donors. The CDR3 is 14 residues long. Deletions cut 0 bases from V and 9 bases from J, with 13 bases between. Germline values: CDR1 SGHDT, CDR2 YYEEEE. Sequencing input: PBMCs. This chain connects TRBV5-6 to TRBJ2-1; D is possibly TRBD1 (6 bases). The clonotype comes from a man younger than 45 in good health and CMV-seropositive. As DNA, the CDR3 is TGTGCCAGCAGCTTGGGTTTCAGGGGCGGTGAGCAGTTCTTC. It is translated as CASSLGFRGGEQFF.